Presented here are 14 T cell receptor beta chains from one specimen sequenced in a study of control samples from healthy donors and cancer patients. This table comes from immunoSEQ multiplex PCR, and its TCRdb copy is limited to in-frame clones, with some not included. Of roughly 120,000 clones in the sample, 90% to 95% were seen once. Sequencing was carried out using PBMCs. Every receptor here comes from a man aged 45-60 years with head and neck cancer.

Note on this clone: A read error may produce the germline difference seen at one junction end. The genes are TRBV9 and TRBJ2-7; 7 nucleotides line up with TRBD1. This CDR3 comprises 14 residues. The germline V gene has CDR1 SGDLS and CDR2 YYNGEE. CDR3 in DNA: TGTGCCAGCAGCGCCTGGGACAGCTCCTACGAGCAGCACTTC. The encoded protein is CASSAWDSSYEQHF.

The J gene is TRBJ1-1, the V gene TRBV6-2 or TRBV6-3; D uncertain. Germline CDR1 and CDR2: MNHEY and SVGEGT. Trimming removed 5 bases from V and 2 bases from J, with 15 bases in between. This CDR3 contains 15 residues. CDR3 sequence reads: CASSHGGRFNTEAFF. CDR3 coding DNA: TGTGCCAGCAGTCACGGAGGGCGCTTCAACACTGAAGCTTTCTTT.

The chain is built from TRBV9 and TRBJ2-4, with a tentative D call TRBD1 (7 bases). The CDR3 covers 16 residues. From germline, CDR1 is SGDLS and CDR2 YYNGEE. Trimming took off 7 bases at V and 4 bases at J, with 21 bases between the two ends. Here the CDR3 reads CASLTWRGHMKNIQYF. CDR3 nucleotide sequence: TGTGCCAGCCTCACGTGGAGGGGGCATATGAAAAACATTCAGTACTTC.

CDR3 sequence: CASSPGQGSTEAFF. In nucleotides, the CDR3 is TGTGCCAGCAGCCCTGGACAGGGTAGTACTGAAGCTTTCTTT. This rearrangement joins TRBV11-3 to TRBJ1-1; 8 bases map to TRBD1. The CDR3 length is 14 residues. CDR1 SGHNT and CDR2 YENEEA come from the germline V gene. V lost 5 bases, J lost 5 bases, and 7 bases stayed unmatched.

As DNA, the CDR3 is TGTGCCAGCAGTATCCTCGGGGGTGGGTACGAGCAGTACTTC. It is translated as CASSILGGGYEQYF. The rearrangement joins TRBV6-2 or TRBV6-3 to TRBJ2-7; D may be TRBD2 (6 bases). The length of the CDR3 is 14 residues. Per the germline V gene, CDR1 is MNHEY and CDR2 is SVGEGT. Trimming took 5 bases from V and 4 from J, leaving 15 bases between them.

V usage is TRBV19 and J usage is TRBJ1-1; 7 bases line up with TRBD1. Germline V gene sequence: CDR1 LNHDA, CDR2 SQIVND (reference sequence). The CDR3 spans 15 residues. Trimming took 8 bases from V and 2 from J; bases not matched to a gene: 11. The CDR3 sequence is CASRWDSHQNTEAFF. As DNA, the CDR3 is TGTGCCAGTCGTTGGGACAGTCACCAAAACACTGAAGCTTTCTTT.

V is TRBV6-5 and J is TRBJ2-1; 9 bases match TRBD1. Germline V gene data show CDR1 as MNHEY and CDR2 as SVGAGI. Trimming took 6 bases from V and 4 from J; bases not matched to a gene: 7. This CDR3 contains 15 residues. The chain's CDR3 is CASRPPGQGYNEQFF. As DNA, the CDR3 is TGTGCCAGCAGACCACCGGGACAGGGTTACAATGAGCAGTTCTTC.

Only one count was recorded for this clone. The chain recombines TRBV6-5 with TRBJ1-2; maybe TRBD1 (5 bases). Germline V gene data show CDR1 as MNHEY and CDR2 as SVGAGI. This CDR3 comprises 16 residues. V was shortened by 2 bases and J by 2 bases, with 15 bases between the two germline ends. For the CDR3, the DNA is TGTGCCAGCAGTTACCGGGGCCAAGGTTTCAACTATGGCTACACCTTC. Amino acids: CASSYRGQGFNYGYTF.

The V gene is TRBV3-1 (or the pseudogene TRBV3-2), the J gene TRBJ1-4; no firm D call. Germline lookup yields CDR1 LGHDT and CDR2 YNNKEL (reference sequence). The CDR3 sequence is 13 residues long. Trimming cost V 1 base and J 7 bases, with 7 bases left between them. CDR3 in DNA: TGTGCCAGCAGCCAAGTTAACCTTGAAAAACTGTTTTTT. It encodes CASSQVNLEKLFF.

The chain recombines TRBV4-2 with TRBJ2-1, with D possibly TRBD2 on 7 matching bases. Germline CDR1 is LGHNA and CDR2 is YNFKEQ. The CDR3 covers 15 residues. Trimming took 3 bases from V and 7 from J, leaving 16 bases between them. The CDR3 region is CASSHDPGGANEQFF. The CDR3 DNA reads TGTGCCAGCAGCCATGACCCTGGGGGGGCAAATGAGCAGTTCTTC.

The chain couples TRBV7-2 to TRBJ2-4, with D tentatively TRBD2 (5 bases). This CDR3 contains 14 residues. From germline, CDR1 is SGHTA and CDR2 FQGNSA. The ends were cut back, 1 base at V and 7 bases at J, with 11 bases in the middle. The CDR3 loop reads CASSLGETGNIQYF. The CDR3 nucleotides are TGTGCCAGCAGCTTAGGGGAGACGGGGAACATTCAGTACTTC.

The V and J genes are TRBV6-1 and TRBJ2-3; D call uncertain. Germline V lookup: CDR1 MNHNS, CDR2 SASEGT. The CDR3 is 13 residues long. V dropped 3 bases and J dropped 4 bases, with 8 bases sitting between them. As DNA, the CDR3 is TGTGCCAGCAGTGAGCGGACCTCAGATACGCAGTATTTT. Encoded protein: CASSERTSDTQYF.

The chain combines TRBV4-1 with TRBJ1-5; D gene uncertain. The CDR3 runs to 16 residues. Germline assignment: CDR1 MGHRA and CDR2 YSYEKL. Between the trimmed V and J ends, which lost 1 base and 9 bases, there was a span of 19 bases. The CDR3 region is CASSQVGQTRQRPQHF. The CDR3 nucleotides read TGCGCCAGCAGCCAAGTTGGGCAGACACGCCAGCGGCCCCAGCATTTT.

This CDR3 reads CASRAGLRETQYF. In nucleotides, the CDR3 is TGTGCCAGCAGAGCGGGACTACGAGAGACCCAGTACTTC. This sequence joins TRBV2 and TRBJ2-5; the match to TRBD2 covers 7 bases. J was trimmed by 4 bases and V by 6 bases; bases with no gene match: 5. This CDR3 region has 13 residues. From germline, CDR1 is SNHLY and CDR2 FYNNEI.